The source of this T cell receptor (beta chain) is a study of blood T cell repertoires in COVID-19. Overall study: The United States, Italy and Spain provided the acute and convalescent COVID-19 samples. The cDNA or gDNA used as material had been derived from T cells, B-cell-depleted T cells, or PBMCs.

In the original analysis: Amplified reference gene primers provided the basis for estimating nucleated cell counts. Assay used: immunoSEQ multiplex PCR; TCRdb lists only in-frame clones, some missing. Clonal size and the V and J genes are those of that table, whereas D and trimming came from the DNA. The top ten clones hold 2% to 2.5% of a sample with 200,000 to 250,000 clones, over 75% of them seen once. The germline CDR1 and CDR2 sequences are SGHTA and FQGTGA. CDR3 length: 15 amino acids. The V gene end was trimmed by 5 bases and the J gene end by 0 bases; junction bases not matched to a gene: 4. The TCR was taken from a woman aged 40 to 50 who had recovered from COVID-19. Specimen: peripheral blood. The chain uses TRBV7-3 and TRBJ2-1; 7 nucleotides match TRBD2. The CDR3 sequence: CASSPTSDSYNEQFF. In DNA form, the CDR3 reads TGTGCCAGCAGCCCCACTAGCGACTCCTACAATGAGCAGTTCTTC.